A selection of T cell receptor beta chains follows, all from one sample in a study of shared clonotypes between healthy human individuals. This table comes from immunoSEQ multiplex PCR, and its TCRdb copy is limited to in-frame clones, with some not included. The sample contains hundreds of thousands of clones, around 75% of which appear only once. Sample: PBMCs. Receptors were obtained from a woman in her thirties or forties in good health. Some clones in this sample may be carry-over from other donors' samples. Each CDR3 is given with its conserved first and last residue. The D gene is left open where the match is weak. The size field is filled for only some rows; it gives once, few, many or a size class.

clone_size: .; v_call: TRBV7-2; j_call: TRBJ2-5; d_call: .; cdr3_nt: TGTGCCAGCACCCCCGGCGTACGACCTGATGAGACCCAGTACTTC; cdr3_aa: CASTPGVRPDETQYF
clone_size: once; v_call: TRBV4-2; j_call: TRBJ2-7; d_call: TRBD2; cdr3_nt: TGTGCCAGCAGCCATCCTTCCTTAGCGGGAGCGAACTACGAGCAGTACTTC; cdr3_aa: CASSHPSLAGANYEQYF
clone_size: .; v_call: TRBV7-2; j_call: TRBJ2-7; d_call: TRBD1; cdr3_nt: TGTGCCAGCAGCCAACGGGACAGCTACGAGCAGTACTTC; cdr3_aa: CASSQRDSYEQYF
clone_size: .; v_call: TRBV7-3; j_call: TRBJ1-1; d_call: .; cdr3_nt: TGTGCCAGCAGCTCCTTCCCTGCAGTAGGCACTGAAGCTTTCTTT; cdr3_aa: CASSSFPAVGTEAFF
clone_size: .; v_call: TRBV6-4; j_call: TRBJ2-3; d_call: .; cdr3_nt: TGTGCCAGCAGTGAATACCCCGCTAGCACAGATACGCAGTATTTT; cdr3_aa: CASSEYPASTDTQYF
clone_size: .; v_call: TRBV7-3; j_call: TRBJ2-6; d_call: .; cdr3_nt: TGTGCCAGCAGCATTACAGGGGCCAACGTCCTGACTTTC; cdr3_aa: CASSITGANVLTF
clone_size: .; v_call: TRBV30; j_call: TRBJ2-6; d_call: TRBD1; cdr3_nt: TGTGCCTGGCGAACGACAGGGTCTGGGGCCAACGTCCTGACTTTC; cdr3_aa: CAWRTTGSGANVLTF
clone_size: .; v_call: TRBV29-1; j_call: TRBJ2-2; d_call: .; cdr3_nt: TGCAGCGTTGGTTCAGGGGAAGATTGGACCGGGGAGCTGTTTTTT; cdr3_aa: CSVGSGEDWTGELFF
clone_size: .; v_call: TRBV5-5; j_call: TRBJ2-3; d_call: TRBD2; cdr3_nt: TGTGCCAGCAGCCCGGGGACTAGCGGGAGAACGCAGTATTTT; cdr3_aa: CASSPGTSGRTQYF
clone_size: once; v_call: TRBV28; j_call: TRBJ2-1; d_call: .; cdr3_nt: TGTGCCAGCAGTTTATCAGGAAGCGTCTACAATGAGCAGTTCTTC; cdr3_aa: CASSLSGSVYNEQFF
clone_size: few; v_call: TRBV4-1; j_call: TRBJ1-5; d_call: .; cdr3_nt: TGCGCCAGCAGCCAAGAGGTCAGGGAGGTTTGGCAGCCCCAGCATTTT; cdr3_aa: CASSQEVREVWQPQHF
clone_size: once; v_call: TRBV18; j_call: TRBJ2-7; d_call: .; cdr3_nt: TGTGCCAGCTCACGTTCAGGGTCGTACGAGCAGTACTTC; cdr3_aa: CASSRSGSYEQYF
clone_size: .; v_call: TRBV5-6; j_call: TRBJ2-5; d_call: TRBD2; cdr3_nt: TGTGCCAGCAGCTTGGCTTCAGCGGCTAGGGGACTAGCAGAGCAGTACTTC; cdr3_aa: CASSLASAARGLAEQYF
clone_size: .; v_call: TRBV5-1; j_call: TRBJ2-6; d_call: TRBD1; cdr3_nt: TGCGCCAGCAGCCCTACAGGGGGAACGAATTCTGGGGCCAACGTCCTGACTTTC; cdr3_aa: CASSPTGGTNSGANVLTF
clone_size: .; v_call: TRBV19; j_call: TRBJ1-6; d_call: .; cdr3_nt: TGTGCCAGTGCGGGGGCTGATAATTCACCCCTCCACTTT; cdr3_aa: CASAGADNSPLHF
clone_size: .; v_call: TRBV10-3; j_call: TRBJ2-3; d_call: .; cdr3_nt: TGTGCCATCAGTGAGGACGGAGGAGATACGCAGTATTTT; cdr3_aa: CAISEDGGDTQYF
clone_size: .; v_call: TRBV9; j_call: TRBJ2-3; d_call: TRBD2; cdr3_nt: TGTGCCAGCAGCTCCCGAGCGGGACCACGGGATACGCAGTATTTT; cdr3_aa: CASSSRAGPRDTQYF
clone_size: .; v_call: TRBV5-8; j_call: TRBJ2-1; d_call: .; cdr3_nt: TGTGCCAGCAGCTTGGTATATGGGAGCTCCTACAATGAGCAGTTCTTC; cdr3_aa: CASSLVYGSSYNEQFF
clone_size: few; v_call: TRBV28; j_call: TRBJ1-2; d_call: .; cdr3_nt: TGTGCCAGCAGTGGCCCGAAACTCGTGGGAGGCTACACCTTC; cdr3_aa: CASSGPKLVGGYTF
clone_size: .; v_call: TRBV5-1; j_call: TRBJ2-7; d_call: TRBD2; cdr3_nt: TGCGCCAGCAGCTCGGGACTAGCACACTACGAGCAGTACTTC; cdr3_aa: CASSSGLAHYEQYF
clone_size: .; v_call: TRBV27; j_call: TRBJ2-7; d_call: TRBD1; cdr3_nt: TGTGCCAGCAGTTGGACAGGTACTTACGAGCAGTACTTC; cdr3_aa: CASSWTGTYEQYF
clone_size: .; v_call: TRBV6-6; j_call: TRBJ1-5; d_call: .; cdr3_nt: TGTGCCAGCAGTTACTCGAAGGGGGATCGGCAGCCCCAGCATTTT; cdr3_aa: CASSYSKGDRQPQHF
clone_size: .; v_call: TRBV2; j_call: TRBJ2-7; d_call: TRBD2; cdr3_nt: TGTGCCAGCATATCTGGACTAGACTACGAGCAGTACTTC; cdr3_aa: CASISGLDYEQYF
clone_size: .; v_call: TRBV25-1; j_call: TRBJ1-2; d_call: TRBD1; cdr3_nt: TGTGCCAGCAGTGACCCGGGACAGCTCAACTATGGCTACACCTTC; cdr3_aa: CASSDPGQLNYGYTF
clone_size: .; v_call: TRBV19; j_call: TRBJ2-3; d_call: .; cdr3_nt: TGTGCCAGTAGCCCCTCGGTTAAGCTAACTAGCACAGATACGCAGTATTTT; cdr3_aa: CASSPSVKLTSTDTQYF
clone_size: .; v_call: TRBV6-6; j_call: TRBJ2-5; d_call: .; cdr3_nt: TGTGCCAGCAGTTACTCTCTAGCGTCAAAGACCCAGTACTTC; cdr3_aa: CASSYSLASKTQYF
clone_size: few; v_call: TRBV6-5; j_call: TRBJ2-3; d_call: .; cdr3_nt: TGTGCCAGCAGGGGGCAAGCAGATACGCAGTATTTT; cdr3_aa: CASRGQADTQYF
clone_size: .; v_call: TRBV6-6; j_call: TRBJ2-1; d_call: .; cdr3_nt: TGTGCCAGCAGTTACTCGGCTAGATTTCTTTTCGATGAGCAGTTCTTC; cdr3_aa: CASSYSARFLFDEQFF
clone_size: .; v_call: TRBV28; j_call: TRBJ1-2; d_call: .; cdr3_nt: TGTGCCAGCAGTTTGGGGGTGAACTATGGCTACACCTTC; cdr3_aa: CASSLGVNYGYTF
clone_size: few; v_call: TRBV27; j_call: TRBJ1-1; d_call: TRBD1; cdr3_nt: TGTGCCAGCAGTCCCGGGACAGCTGACACTGAAGCTTTCTTT; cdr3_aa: CASSPGTADTEAFF
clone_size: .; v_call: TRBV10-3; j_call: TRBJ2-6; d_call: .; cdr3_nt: TGTGCCATCAGTGAGTCAGGCCTAGCTAGCTCTGGGGCCAACGTCCTGACTTTC; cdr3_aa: CAISESGLASSGANVLTF
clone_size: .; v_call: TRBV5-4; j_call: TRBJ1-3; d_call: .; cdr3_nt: TGTGCCAGCAGCTTGGCTGGGGGGTACTCTGGAAACACCATATATTTT; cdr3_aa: CASSLAGGYSGNTIYF
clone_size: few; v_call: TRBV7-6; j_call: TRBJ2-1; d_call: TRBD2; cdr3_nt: TGTGCCAGCAGCGTACTAGCGCTTGCCTACAATGAGCAGTTCTTC; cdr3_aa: CASSVLALAYNEQFF
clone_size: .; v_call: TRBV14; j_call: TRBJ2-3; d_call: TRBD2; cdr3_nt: TGTGCCAGCAGCTACCGGGACTACACAGATACGCAGTATTTT; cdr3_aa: CASSYRDYTDTQYF
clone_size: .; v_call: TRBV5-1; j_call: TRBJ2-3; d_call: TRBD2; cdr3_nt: TGCGCCAGCAGCTTCGATTCTAGCGGGAGGGCTGGAGTAGGTCGCACAGATACGCAGTATTTT; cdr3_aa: CASSFDSSGRAGVGRTDTQYF
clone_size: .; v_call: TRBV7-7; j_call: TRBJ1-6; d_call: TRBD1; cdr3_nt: TGTGCCAGCAGCTTAGCGCTCTTCGACACAGGGGGGCGCTCCTATAATTCACCCCTCCACTTT; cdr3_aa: CASSLALFDTGGRSYNSPLHF
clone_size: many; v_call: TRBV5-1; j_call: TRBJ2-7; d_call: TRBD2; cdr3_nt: TGCGCCAGCAGCTTGGACTGGGGACTAGCGGGACTCACCCCCACCTACGAGCAGTACTTC; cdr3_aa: CASSLDWGLAGLTPTYEQYF
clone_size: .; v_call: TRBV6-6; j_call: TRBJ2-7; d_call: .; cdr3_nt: TGTGCCAGCAGTTACTCGACGGGGGAGCAGTACTTC; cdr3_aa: CASSYSTGEQYF
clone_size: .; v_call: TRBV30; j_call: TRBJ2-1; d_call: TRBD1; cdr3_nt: TGTGCCTGGAGTAAGGGACAGGATGAGCAGTTCTTC; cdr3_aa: CAWSKGQDEQFF
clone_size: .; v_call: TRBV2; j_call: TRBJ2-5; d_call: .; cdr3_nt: TGTGCCAGCAGTGATGGTGGGAAAGAGACCCAGTACTTC; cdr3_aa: CASSDGGKETQYF
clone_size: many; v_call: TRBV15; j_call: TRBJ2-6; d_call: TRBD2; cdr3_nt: TGTGCCACCAGCAGTGCCGGGACTAGCTCCTCTGGGGCCAACGTCCTGACTTTC; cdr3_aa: CATSSAGTSSSGANVLTF
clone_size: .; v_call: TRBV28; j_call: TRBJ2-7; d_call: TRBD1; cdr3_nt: TGTGCCAGCAGTGGGACAGGGGGCGAGCAGTACTTC; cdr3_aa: CASSGTGGEQYF
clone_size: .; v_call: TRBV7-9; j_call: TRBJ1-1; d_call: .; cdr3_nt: TGTGCCAGCAGCCTGTCCGGGACCACTGAAGCTTTCTTT; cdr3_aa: CASSLSGTTEAFF
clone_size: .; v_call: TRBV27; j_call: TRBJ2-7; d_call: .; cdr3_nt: TGTGCCAGCAGTACCGGACCCTACTCCTACGAGCAGTACTTC; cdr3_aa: CASSTGPYSYEQYF
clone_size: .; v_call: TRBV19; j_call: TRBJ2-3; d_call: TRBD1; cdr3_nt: TGTGCCAGTAGGTACAGGGGTCGTTTAGATACGCAGTATTTT; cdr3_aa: CASRYRGRLDTQYF
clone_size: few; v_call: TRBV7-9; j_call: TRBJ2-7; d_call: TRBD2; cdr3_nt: TGTGCCAGCAGTAAGACTAGCGGGAACCACGAGCAGTACTTC; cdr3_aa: CASSKTSGNHEQYF